This T cell receptor beta chain was sequenced in a study of monozygotic twins with inflammatory bowel disease. General study findings and limits: Using the inverse Simpson index, IBD patients had lower TCRbeta diversity than healthy co-twins. In the analysis, different T cell subtypes could not be told apart. Patient repertoires may carry noise from differing immunosuppressive treatments.

The UMIs contained a 6-nucleotide sample barcode. They were added by template switching during cDNA synthesis. TCRdb reprocessed the 5' RACE reads and stores each CDR3 protein as one record, lacking DNA. The listing records 350,000 to 550,000 distinct CDR3 sequences. Germline-derived CDR1 and CDR2 are DFQATT and SNEGSKA (reference sequence). The CDR3 has 14 amino acids. As concerns this clonotype: The target antigen is unknown.

The source is a human donor with ulcerative colitis or Crohn's disease, or a healthy co-twin of an affected twin (not recorded which). This chain uses TRBV20-1 with TRBJ1-6. What was sequenced was blood. The CDR3 sequence is CSARDAEYNSPLHF.